Described below is a single TCR beta chain sequence and its context. CDR3 length: 13 residues. Trimming stripped 0 bases from V and 3 bases from J, with 7 bases between. Looked up from germline, CDR1 is SGHRS and CDR2 is YFSETQ. This record comes from a study of blood T cell repertoires in COVID-19. About the study: COVID-19 samples, acute and convalescent, were from the United States, Italy and Spain. Sources were T cells, B-cell-depleted T cells, or PBMCs; the material itself was cDNA or gDNA.

In the authors' methods: The authors estimated nucleated cell counts from reference gene primer amplification. The repertoire was sequenced with immunoSEQ multiplex PCR; TCRdb's copy has only in-frame clones and lacks some. The DNA was the basis for D and trimming; V, J and clone size are from that table. Of roughly 260,000 clones listed, approximately 86% are singletons. The TCR was taken from a man in his forties who had recovered from COVID-19. This chain uses TRBV5-1 with TRBJ2-7, with no clear D. The sequenced material came from peripheral blood. The CDR3 loop reads CASSLGRFYEQYF. The CDR3 region has the DNA TGCGCCAGCAGCTTGGGGCGGTTCTACGAGCAGTACTTC.